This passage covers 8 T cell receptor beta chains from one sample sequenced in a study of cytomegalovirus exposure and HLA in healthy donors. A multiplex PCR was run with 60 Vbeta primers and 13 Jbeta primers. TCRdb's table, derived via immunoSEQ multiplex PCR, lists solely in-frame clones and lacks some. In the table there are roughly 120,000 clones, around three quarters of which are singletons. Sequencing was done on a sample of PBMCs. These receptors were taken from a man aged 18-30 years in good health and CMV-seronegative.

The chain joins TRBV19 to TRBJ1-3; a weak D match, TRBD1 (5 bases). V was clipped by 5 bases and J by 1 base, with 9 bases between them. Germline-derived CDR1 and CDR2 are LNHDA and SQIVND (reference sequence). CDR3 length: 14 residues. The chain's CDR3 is CASSRGGSGNTIYF. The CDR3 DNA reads TGTGCCAGTAGTCGCGGGGGATCTGGAAACACCATATATTTT. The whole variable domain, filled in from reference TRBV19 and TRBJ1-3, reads DGGITQSPKYLFRKEGQNVTLSCEQNLNHDAMYWYRQDPGQGLRLIYYSQIVNDFQKGDIAEGYSVSREKKESFPLTVTSAQKNPTAFYLCASSRGGSGNTIYFGEGSWLTVV.

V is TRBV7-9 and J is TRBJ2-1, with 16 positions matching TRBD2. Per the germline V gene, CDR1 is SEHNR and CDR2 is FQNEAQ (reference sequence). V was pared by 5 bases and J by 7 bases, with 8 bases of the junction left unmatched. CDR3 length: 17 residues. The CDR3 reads CASSTGTSGRAGNEQFF. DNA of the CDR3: TGTGCCAGCAGCACCGGGACTAGCGGGAGGGCCGGGAATGAGCAGTTCTTC.

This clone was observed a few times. The CDR3 reads CASSLVADSNQPQHF. The CDR3 DNA reads TGTGCCAGCAGCTTAGTGGCGGATAGCAATCAGCCCCAGCATTTT. This chain connects TRBV7-6 to TRBJ1-5; D not resolved. There are 15 residues in the CDR3. Germline V CDR1 and CDR2: SGHVS, FNYEAQ. V was clipped by 1 base and J by 0 bases, with 7 bases between them.

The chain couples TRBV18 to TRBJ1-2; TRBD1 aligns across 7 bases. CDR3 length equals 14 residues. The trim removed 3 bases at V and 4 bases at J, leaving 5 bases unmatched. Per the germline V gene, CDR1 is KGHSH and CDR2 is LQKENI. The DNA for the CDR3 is TGTGCCAGCTCACCGGGGGGACAGATCTATGGCTACACCTTC. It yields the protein CASSPGGQIYGYTF.

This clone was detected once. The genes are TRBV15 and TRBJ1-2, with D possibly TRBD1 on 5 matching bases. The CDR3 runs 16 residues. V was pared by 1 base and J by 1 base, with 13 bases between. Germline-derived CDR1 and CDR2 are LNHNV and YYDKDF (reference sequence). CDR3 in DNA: TGTGCCACCAGCAGAGCGGCAGGGAGGGATAACTATGGCTACACCTTC. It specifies CATSRAAGRDNYGYTF.

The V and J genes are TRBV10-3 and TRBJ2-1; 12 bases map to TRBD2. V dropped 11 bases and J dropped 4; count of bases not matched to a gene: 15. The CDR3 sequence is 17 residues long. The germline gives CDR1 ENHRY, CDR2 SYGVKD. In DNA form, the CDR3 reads TGTGCCTCGCGGGGGCTAGCGGGAGGGGTTTGGTACAATGAGCAGTTCTTC. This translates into CASRGLAGGVWYNEQFF.

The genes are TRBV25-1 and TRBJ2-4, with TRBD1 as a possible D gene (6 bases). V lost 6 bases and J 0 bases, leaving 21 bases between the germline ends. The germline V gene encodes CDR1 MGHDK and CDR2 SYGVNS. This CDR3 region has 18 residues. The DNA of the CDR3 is TGTGCCAGCAGGGGAAACCTTCGGACAGAACTAGCCAAAAACATTCAGTACTTC. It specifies CASRGNLRTELAKNIQYF.

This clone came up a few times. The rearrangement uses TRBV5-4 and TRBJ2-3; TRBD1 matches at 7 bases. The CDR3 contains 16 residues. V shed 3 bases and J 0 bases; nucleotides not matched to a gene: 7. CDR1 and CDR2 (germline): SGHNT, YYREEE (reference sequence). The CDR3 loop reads CASSSHRGPSTDTQYF. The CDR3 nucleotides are TGTGCCAGCAGCTCTCACAGGGGACCTAGCACAGATACGCAGTATTTT.